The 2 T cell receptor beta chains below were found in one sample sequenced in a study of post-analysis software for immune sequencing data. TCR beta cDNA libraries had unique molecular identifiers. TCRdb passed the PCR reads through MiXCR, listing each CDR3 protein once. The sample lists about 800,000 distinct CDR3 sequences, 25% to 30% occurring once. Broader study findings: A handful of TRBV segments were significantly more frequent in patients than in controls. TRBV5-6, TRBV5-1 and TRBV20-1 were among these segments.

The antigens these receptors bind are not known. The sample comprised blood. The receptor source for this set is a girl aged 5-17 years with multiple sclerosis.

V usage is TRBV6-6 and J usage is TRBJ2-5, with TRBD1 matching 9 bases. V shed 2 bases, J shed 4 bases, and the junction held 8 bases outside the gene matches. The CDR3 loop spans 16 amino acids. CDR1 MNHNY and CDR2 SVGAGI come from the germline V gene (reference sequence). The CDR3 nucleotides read TGTGCCAGCAGTTACGGGGGACAGGGTTTGGGAGAGACCCAGTACTTC. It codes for CASSYGGQGLGETQYF.

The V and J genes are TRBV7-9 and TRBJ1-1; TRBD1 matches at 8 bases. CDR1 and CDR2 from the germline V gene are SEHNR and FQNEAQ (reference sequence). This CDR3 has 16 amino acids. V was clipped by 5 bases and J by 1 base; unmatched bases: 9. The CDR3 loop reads CASSPPRTGSNTEAFF. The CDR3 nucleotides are TGTGCCAGCAGCCCCCCGCGGACAGGGTCGAACACTGAAGCTTTCTTT.